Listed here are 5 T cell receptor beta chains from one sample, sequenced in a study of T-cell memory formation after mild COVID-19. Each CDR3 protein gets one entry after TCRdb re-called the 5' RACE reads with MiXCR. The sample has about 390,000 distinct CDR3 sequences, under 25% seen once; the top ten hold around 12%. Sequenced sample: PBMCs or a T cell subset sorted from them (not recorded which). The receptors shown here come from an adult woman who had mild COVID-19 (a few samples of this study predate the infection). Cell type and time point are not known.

The chain's CDR3 is CASSIGGRGPNQPQHF. CDR3 nucleotide sequence: TGTGCCAGTAGTATAGGGGGCAGGGGGCCTAATCAGCCCCAGCATTTT. The rearrangement uses TRBV19 and TRBJ1-5, with 8 bases aligning to TRBD1. The CDR3 contains 16 residues. Unmatched junction bases numbered 6, after V lost 1 base and J lost 4 bases. Germline V lookup: CDR1 LNHDA, CDR2 SQIVND (reference sequence).

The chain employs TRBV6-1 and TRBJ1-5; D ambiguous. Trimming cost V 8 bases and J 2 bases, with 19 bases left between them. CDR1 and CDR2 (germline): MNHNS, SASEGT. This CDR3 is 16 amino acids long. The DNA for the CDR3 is TGTGCCAGCGGTTCAATCGGCGGCGGTCGCAATCAGCCCCAGCATTTT. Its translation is CASGSIGGGRNQPQHF.

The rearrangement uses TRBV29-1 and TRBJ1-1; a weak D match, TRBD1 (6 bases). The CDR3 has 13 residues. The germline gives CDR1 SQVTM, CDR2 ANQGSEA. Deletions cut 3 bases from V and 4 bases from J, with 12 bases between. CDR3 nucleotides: TGCAGCGTTGATGGGGGCTTAGGCACTGAAGCTTTCTTT. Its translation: CSVDGGLGTEAFF.

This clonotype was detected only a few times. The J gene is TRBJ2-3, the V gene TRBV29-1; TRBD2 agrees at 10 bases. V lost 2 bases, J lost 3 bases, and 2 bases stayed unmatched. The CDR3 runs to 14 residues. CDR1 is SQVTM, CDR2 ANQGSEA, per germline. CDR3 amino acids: CSVESGRGTDTQYF. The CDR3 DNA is TGCAGCGTTGAAAGCGGGAGGGGTACAGATACGCAGTATTTT.

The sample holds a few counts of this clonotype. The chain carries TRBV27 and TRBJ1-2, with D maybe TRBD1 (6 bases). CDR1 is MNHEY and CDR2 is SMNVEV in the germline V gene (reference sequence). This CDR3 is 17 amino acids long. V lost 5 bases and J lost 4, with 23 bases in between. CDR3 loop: CASSPRRGPGRAYGYTF. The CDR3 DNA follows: TGTGCCAGCAGTCCGCGCCGGGGGCCGGGCCGGGCCTATGGCTACACCTTC.